This T cell receptor beta chain was identified in a study of OX40 agonist ivuxolimab in advanced cancers. The CDR3 runs 13 residues. Trimming cost V 6 bases and J 8 bases, with 14 bases left between them. Germline loops: CDR1 SNHLY, CDR2 FYNNEI. This clone is medium-sized. This table comes from immunoSEQ multiplex PCR, and its TCRdb copy is limited to in-frame clones, with some not included. The sample has 65,000 to 80,000 clones, more than 85% seen once. The chain combines TRBV2 with TRBJ2-1, with D uncertain. This sequence was found in an adult with an advanced solid tumor such as melanoma, head and neck, liver or kidney cancer. The sequencing used CD4+ or CD8+ T cells sorted from blood, collected in a trial of the OX40 agonist ivuxolimab. The CDR3 DNA reads TGTGCCAGCAGCGCGGTCGCCTTCGATGAGCAGTTCTTC. As protein: CASSAVAFDEQFF.